This TCR beta chain is drawn from a study of blood T cells in healthy people across ages (dated by TCRdb to between 2014 and 2017). Regarding the complete study: Template switching captured roughly one uniquely barcoded TCR beta cDNA molecule per two T cells in model experiments. The study measured age-related changes in TCR beta repertoire diversity using deep sequencing normalized with unique cDNA molecular identifiers. Four age groups were formed from the donors: young (average 16 years), middle-aged (around 37), aged (more than 55) and long-lived (around 82). To avoid experimental bias, donors of different ages were spread randomly across the sequencing lanes. For two donors (one aged 18 to 29 and one aged 80 or older), the study analyzed two additional independent replicas of 1 million unique cDNA reads from the same blood draw.

What the authors observed across the whole study: Estimates of total diversity based on one million sequenced T cells were regarded as lower bounds and as underestimates. Because the CMV infection status of the donors was unknown, age-related changes in expanded clonotypes may potentially have been confounded. Compared with the aged group, the long-lived group had more naive CD4+ T cells, fewer expanded clones and increased TCR diversity, suggesting age selection. Because profiling used bulk unsorted PBMCs, naive and antigen-experienced compartments could not be compared conclusively. A strong correlation was found between observed TCR beta diversity and the percentage of naive T cells measured by flow cytometry. As age increased, observed TCR beta diversity per million T cells dropped in a roughly linear way, and a significant reduction was already evident by age around 41.

Libraries were constructed by 5' RACE. The sequencer listed for this sample is Illumina HiSeq 2500. A second about 7 to 11 cycle PCR used a sample-barcoded 5' primer and a J-beta primer mix. Each TCR beta cDNA molecule received a unique molecular identifier from a template-switch 5' adaptor carrying 12 random nucleotides. Each sample yielded at least 3 million CDR3-containing paired-end reads. The Mint cDNA synthesis kit, primed by a TRBC-specific oligonucleotide, was used to synthesize first-strand cDNA from all RNA. All cDNA was treated with uracil-DNA glycosylase and then went through a first 18-cycle PCR with the universal primers M1SS and BC2_uni_R. As for the original processing: For normalization, 1 million high-quality reads were randomly selected from each sample, with every read carrying a distinct molecular identifier. Reads with shared molecular identifiers were discarded instead of being binned into consensus sequences. CDR3 identification, clonotype clustering and error correction used MiTCR with a Q25 quality threshold and the strictest error-elimination algorithm. A nonparametric unseen species model using Euler transformation provided a lower-bound estimate of total TCR beta diversity. TCRdb trimmed public reads at Q25 via fastp, called clones via MiXCR and kept in-frame beta chains. All rows with the same CDR3 protein become a single entry with the most common DNA and genes. It is TCRdb's table, rather than the study itself, that gives the V and J calls and clone size. Counted in this sample were more than 800,000 distinct CDR3 sequences; less than 35% of them appeared once. Roughly 17% of the sample is in the top ten clones.

The germline V gene yields SGDLS for CDR1 and YYNGEE for CDR2. Cut back by 3 bases and 1 base, the V and J ends lie 7 bases apart. The cysteine opens and the phenylalanine closes a CDR3 of 13 amino acids. CDR3 DNA only is kept here, 39 bases in frame from base 1. The roughly 39 donors, aged roughly 6 to 95 years, were systemically healthy Caucasian individuals from Russia. Each donor gave approximately 9.3 milliliters of peripheral blood, collected into EDTA-treated Vacutainer tubes. Ficoll-Paque density-gradient centrifugation was used to isolate PBMCs, with at least 6 million per sample. Trizol reagent was used to extract total RNA from the PBMCs, yielding at least 5 micrograms per sample. Naive CD45RAhigh/CD27high T cell percentages were measured by flow cytometry on a PBMC aliquot from every donor. Note on this clonotype: The antigen it binds to is not known. One base away there is no much larger clone; base qualities are not given.

The source is a woman older than 75 in good health. The sample was blood. Recombination connected TRBV9 to TRBJ1-1; the D gene cannot be named for sure. The CDR3 amino acid sequence is: CASSGTQNTEAFF. The sequenced DNA: TGTGCCAGCAGCGGTACACAGAACACTGAAGCTTTCTTT.